One and the same sample provided the 7 T cell receptor beta chains below, sequenced in a study of cytomegalovirus exposure and HLA in healthy donors. PCR was performed using 60 Vbeta and 13 Jbeta primers. The repertoire was sequenced with immunoSEQ multiplex PCR; TCRdb's copy has only in-frame clones and lacks some. The sample consists of approximately 140,000 clones, about 80% of them appearing once. Sequences were obtained from PBMCs. The source of these receptors is a man aged 40-49 years in good health and CMV-seropositive.

The V and J genes are TRBV5-1 and TRBJ2-1; TRBD2 is a possible D gene (6 bases). Germline-derived CDR1 and CDR2 are SGHRS and YFSETQ. Trimming stripped 4 bases from V and 8 bases from J, with 19 bases between. CDR3 size: 15 residues. In DNA form, the CDR3 reads TGCGCCAGCAGCCCCCTCCAGCGGAGGGGATATGAGCAGTTCTTC. Translated, it gives CASSPLQRRGYEQFF. Drawing the rest from reference TRBV5-1 and TRBJ2-1, the complete variable domain is KAGVTQTPRYLIKTRGQQVTLSCSPISGHRSVSWYQQTPGQGLQFLFEYFSETQRNKGNFPGRFSGRQFSNSRSEMNVSTLELGDSALYLCASSPLQRRGYEQFFGPGTRLTVL.

This clone showed up just a few times. One end of the junction does not line up with germline, which may come from a read error. The genes are TRBV19 and TRBJ2-6; 8 bases line up with TRBD1. CDR3 length equals 15 residues. In germline, CDR1 is LNHDA, CDR2 SQIVND (reference sequence). CDR3 nucleotide sequence: TGTGCCAGTAGTATACAGGGGGCCGGGGCCAACGGCCTGACTTTC. The encoded protein is CASSIQGAGANGLTF.

The chain employs TRBV4-2 and TRBJ2-7; the match to TRBD2 covers 8 bases. J lost 6 bases, V lost 1 base, and 2 bases had no gene match. Germline lookup yields CDR1 LGHNA and CDR2 YNFKEQ. The CDR3 has 13 residues. The CDR3 region has the DNA TGTGCCAGCAGCCAAGGCCTAGCGGGCGAGCAGTACTTC. This gives the protein CASSQGLAGEQYF.

The chain combines TRBV4-3 with TRBJ1-3; TRBD1 aligns across 7 bases. Germline CDR1 reads LGHNA; CDR2 reads YSLEER. V dropped 0 bases and J dropped 6; count of bases not matched to a gene: 2. This CDR3 is 14 amino acids long. In nucleotides, the CDR3 is TGCGCCAGCAGCCAAGAGGGGACAGAAAACACCATATATTTT. This gives the protein CASSQEGTENTIYF.

The V and J genes are TRBV7-2 and TRBJ2-2; D ambiguous. CDR1 and CDR2 (germline): SGHTA, FQGNSA. This CDR3 region has 13 residues. Trimming took 3 bases from V and 4 from J, leaving 6 bases between them. CDR3 coding DNA: TGTGCCAGCAGCTTCTCTCGCACCGGGGAGCTGTTTTTT. Amino acids: CASSFSRTGELFF.

V is TRBV5-1 and J is TRBJ2-1, with 9 positions matching TRBD2. The CDR3 consists of 17 residues. J was trimmed by 7 bases and V by 0 bases; bases with no gene match: 11. Germline V lookup: CDR1 SGHRS, CDR2 YFSETQ. The CDR3 loop reads CASSLDGGGRANNEQFF. The DNA for the CDR3 is TGCGCCAGCAGCTTGGATGGGGGCGGGAGGGCTAATAATGAGCAGTTCTTC.

J is TRBJ2-5 and V is TRBV11-3; D ambiguous. The CDR3 is 13 amino acids. Germline V lookup: CDR1 SGHNT, CDR2 YENEEA. V dropped 1 base and J dropped 1 base, with 4 bases sitting between them. CDR3 nucleotides: TGTGCCAGCAGCTTAGGCAGCCAAGAGACCCAGTACTTC. It encodes CASSLGSQETQYF. The full variable domain, completed using reference TRBV11-3 and TRBJ2-5, is EAGVVQSPRYKIIEKKQPVAFWCNPISGHNTLYWYLQNLGQGPELLIRYENEEAVDDSQLPKDRFSAERLKGVDSTLKIQPAELGDSAVYLCASSLGSQETQYFGPGTRLLVL.